This passage covers 23 T cell receptor beta chains from one sample sequenced in a study of naive CD8 T cells in extremely preterm neonates. Assay used: immunoSEQ multiplex PCR; TCRdb lists only in-frame clones, some missing. The repertoire holds a few thousand clones, almost 98% seen once, with about 0.39% in the top ten. The sequencing input was naive CD8+ T cells from blood. The source of these receptors is a human donor in good health.

CDR3 amino acids: CASSRLQGAYEQYF. The CDR3 coding sequence is TGTGCCAGCAGTAGATTGCAGGGTGCCTACGAGCAGTACTTC. The V gene is TRBV6-1, the J gene TRBJ2-7; TRBD1 is a possible D gene (5 bases). The CDR3 is 14 residues long. Germline lookup yields CDR1 MNHNS and CDR2 SASEGT. Trimming took off 5 bases at V and 2 bases at J, with 13 bases between the two ends.

V gene TRBV6-1 combines with J gene TRBJ2-7; maybe TRBD1 (5 bases). Trimming removed 5 bases at V and 3 bases at J, with 14 bases between. This CDR3 contains 14 residues. CDR1 and CDR2 from the germline V gene are MNHNS and SASEGT. This chain's CDR3 is CASSTPGQVYEQYF. The CDR3 bases are TGTGCCAGCAGTACACCAGGGCAGGTCTACGAGCAGTACTTC.

The chain employs TRBV14 and TRBJ1-1; D remains unclear. Germline-derived CDR1 and CDR2 are SGHDN and FVKESK. The ends were cut back, 5 bases at V and 11 bases at J, with 15 bases in the middle. This CDR3 spans 12 amino acids. The CDR3 DNA is TGTGCCAGCAGCGAGGTAGACCGCGCGGCTTTCTTT. It is translated as CASSEVDRAAFF.

This chain uses TRBV6-1 with TRBJ1-4; the D gene is possibly TRBD1 (5 bases). The V gene's germline CDR1 is MNHNS and CDR2 SASEGT. The germline V and J ends were trimmed by 6 bases and 6 bases, with 17 bases remaining between them. The CDR3 sequence is 15 residues long. The CDR3: CASSDWGGQYEKLFF. CDR3 coding DNA: TGTGCCAGCAGCGATTGGGGCGGTCAATATGAAAAACTGTTTTTT.

J is TRBJ1-2 and V is TRBV6-5; TRBD1 aligns across 7 bases. V was clipped by 6 bases and J by 8 bases; unmatched bases: 9. CDR1 is MNHEY, CDR2 SVGAGI, per germline. CDR3 length equals 13 residues. CDR3 in DNA: TGTGCCAGCAGGATGCTAGGGGGCGCGGGCTACACCTTC. It codes for CASRMLGGAGYTF.

Note on this clone: The junction departs from the called germline gene at one end, perhaps through a read error. The chain recombines TRBV6-6 with TRBJ2-4, with 9 bases identical to TRBD1. The CDR3 is made up of 13 amino acids. The germline V gene has CDR1 MNHNY and CDR2 SVGAGI (reference sequence). The CDR3 DNA sequence: TGTGCCAGCAGCCCGCCTCAGAGGGACAGGGCGGACTTC. It codes for CASSPPQRDRADF.

V gene TRBV29-1 combines with J gene TRBJ2-5, with D possibly TRBD1 on 6 matching bases. Trimming took 4 bases from V and 9 from J, leaving 21 bases between them. Germline V gene data show CDR1 as SQVTM and CDR2 as ANQGSEA. The CDR3 runs to 14 residues. CDR3 sequence reads: CSVVRQVDIRAQYF. In DNA form, the CDR3 reads TGCAGCGTTGTAAGACAGGTTGATATACGAGCCCAGTACTTC.

The chain couples TRBV14 to TRBJ1-1; 7 bases map to TRBD1. The CDR3 loop spans 15 amino acids. The trim removed 2 bases at V and 5 bases at J, leaving 8 bases unmatched. In germline, CDR1 is SGHDN, CDR2 FVKESK. CDR3 loop: CASSQYRGTRTEAFF. The CDR3 coding sequence is TGTGCCAGCAGCCAATACAGGGGAACAAGGACTGAAGCTTTCTTT.

This clone was picked up one time. The chain carries TRBV30 and TRBJ1-1; D unresolved. V dropped 7 bases and J dropped 1 base, with 13 bases sitting between them. The CDR3 spans 13 residues. Germline V gene lookup returns CDR1 GTSNPN and CDR2 SVGIG (reference sequence). The CDR3 sequence: CAFSGRGNTEAFF. As DNA, the CDR3 is TGTGCCTTCAGCGGACGGGGGAACACTGAAGCTTTCTTT.

The chain is built from TRBV5-1 and TRBJ2-7; perhaps TRBD1 as D (5 bases). Germline-derived CDR1 and CDR2 are SGHRS and YFSETQ. There are 17 residues in the CDR3. Trimming left V 0 bases short and J 4 bases short, with 20 bases between. The CDR3: CASSLAEWGQSSYEQYF. CDR3 DNA: TGCGCCAGCAGCTTGGCCGAGTGGGGCCAATCCTCGTACGAGCAGTACTTC.

The chain uses TRBV7-8 and TRBJ1-2, with TRBD1 identical over 8 bases. V lost 3 bases, J lost 12 bases, and 6 bases stayed unmatched. The CDR3 runs 12 residues. CDR1 SGHVS and CDR2 FQNEAQ come from the germline V gene. The CDR3 here is CASSLRTGPHTF. In nucleotides, the CDR3 is TGTGCCAGCAGCTTGAGGACAGGGCCTCACACCTTC.

Only one count was recorded for this clone. V usage is TRBV7-2 and J usage is TRBJ1-2, with no clear D. The germline CDR1 and CDR2 sequences are SGHTA and FQGNSA. With 5 bases removed from V and 6 bases from J, the gap between germline ends came to 16 bases. This CDR3 spans 14 amino acids. The CDR3 here is CASSLPRRADGYTF. CDR3 DNA: TGTGCCAGCAGCCTACCCCGGAGGGCCGATGGCTACACCTTC.

The CDR3: CASSGPPSYEQYF. The CDR3 DNA reads TGTGCCAGCAGCGGCCCCCCCTCCTACGAGCAGTACTTC. J is TRBJ2-7 and V is TRBV7-2; D remains ambiguous. V was clipped by 5 bases and J by 0 bases, with 8 bases between them. CDR3 length: 13 amino acids. CDR1 and CDR2 from the germline V gene are SGHTA and FQGNSA.

The chain carries TRBV19 and TRBJ2-1, with a tentative D call TRBD1 (6 bases). Germline CDR1 is LNHDA and CDR2 is SQIVND (reference sequence). The CDR3 runs 15 residues. V was shortened by 3 bases and J by 3 bases, with 12 bases between the two germline ends. CDR3 bases: TGTGCCAGTAGTATTGGGGGCCCTTACTACAATGAGCAGTTCTTC. The encoded protein is CASSIGGPYYNEQFF.

A single count supports this clone. Germline is not matched at one junction end, which may reflect a read error. The J gene is TRBJ1-2, the V gene TRBV19, with 12 bases aligning to TRBD1. CDR3 length equals 17 residues. Germline assignment: CDR1 LNHDA and CDR2 SQIVND (reference sequence). The CDR3 is CASRSGTGGSERYGHTF. CDR3 bases: TGTGCCAGTAGGTCCGGGACAGGGGGCTCTGAACGCTATGGCCACACCTTC.

The chain is built from TRBV5-1 and TRBJ1-2; D gene uncertain. The germline V and J ends were trimmed by 7 bases and 3 bases, with 19 bases remaining between them. This CDR3 has 15 amino acids. Germline assignment: CDR1 SGHRS and CDR2 YFSETQ. The CDR3 DNA is TGCGCCAGCTATTTTGCCCCTAAAGGAGACTATGGCTACACCTTC. This sequence encodes CASYFAPKGDYGYTF.

J is TRBJ1-5 and V is TRBV23-1; 7 bases agree with TRBD1. TRBV23-1 is an ORF for which the function is uncertain. V lost 6 bases to trimming and J lost 0 bases; unmatched junction nucleotides: 8. The length of the CDR3 is 16 residues. CDR3 protein: CASSACDRDSNQPQHF. The CDR3 nucleotides read TGCGCCAGCAGCGCATGCGACAGGGATAGCAATCAGCCCCAGCATTTT.

The V and J genes are TRBV18 and TRBJ2-2, with a tentative D call TRBD2 (6 bases). V dropped 6 bases and J dropped 5 bases, with 10 bases sitting between them. Per germline, CDR1 KGHSH and CDR2 LQKENI. The CDR3 sequence is 13 residues long. The CDR3 is CASSGRGTGELFF. The CDR3 bases are TGTGCCAGCTCGGGACGGGGGACCGGGGAGCTGTTTTTT.

This clone has a single count. The junction departs from the called germline gene at one end, perhaps through a read error. The V and J genes are TRBV30 and TRBJ2-1, with TRBD1 matching 9 bases. The CDR3 consists of 15 residues. CDR1 and CDR2 (germline): GTSNPN, SVGIG (reference sequence). The DNA of the CDR3 is TGTGCCTGGGCTCCCGGGGACAGGGTCTACCATGAGCAGTTCTTC. Translated: CAWAPGDRVYHEQFF.

CDR3 DNA sequence: TGTGCCGGACAACAGGGGGCGATGAACTATGGCTACACCTTC. This sequence encodes CAGQQGAMNYGYTF. The rearrangement joins TRBV30 to TRBJ1-2, with 9 bases matching TRBD1. Germline V CDR1 and CDR2: GTSNPN, SVGIG (reference sequence). CDR3 length equals 14 residues. The ends lost 8 bases at V and 2 bases at J; junction bases unmatched: 9.

The chain recombines TRBV4-1 with TRBJ1-1; TRBD1 might be the D (6 bases). CDR3 size: 13 residues. V lost 3 bases to trimming and J lost 6 bases, with 11 bases between them. Germline V gene sequence: CDR1 MGHRA, CDR2 YSYEKL. This CDR3 reads CASSHLGGAEAFF. CDR3 nucleotide sequence: TGCGCCAGCAGCCACCTAGGGGGGGCTGAAGCTTTCTTT.

About this clone: A junction boundary mismatches the germline segment, possibly from a read error. Other DNA variants within this sample encode the same CDR3. The rearrangement joins TRBV28 to TRBJ2-7; maybe TRBD1 (6 bases). Germline V gene sequence: CDR1 MDHEN, CDR2 SYDVKM. The CDR3 consists of 14 residues. CDR3 coding DNA: TGCGCCAGCAGTTTGCGCCAGGGGTTCTACGAGCAGTACTTC. This sequence encodes CASSLRQGFYEQYF. Together with reference TRBV28 and TRBJ2-7, the CDR3 gives the full variable domain: DVKVTQSSRYLVKRTGEKVFLECVQDMDHENMFWYRQDPGLGLRLIYFSYDVKMKEKGDIPEGYSVSREKKERFSLILESASTNQTSMYLCASSLRQGFYEQYFGPGTRLTVT.

CDR3 sequence: CASSSDRGSNQPQHF. The CDR3 DNA sequence: TGTGCCAGCAGCTCGGACAGGGGTAGCAATCAGCCCCAGCATTTT. This chain uses TRBV28 with TRBJ1-5; 9 bases are shared with TRBD1. The CDR3 is 15 amino acids. Unmatched junction bases numbered 3, after V lost 6 bases and J lost 0 bases. Germline V lookup: CDR1 MDHEN, CDR2 SYDVKM.